The T cell receptor beta chain under discussion was sequenced for a study of molecular identifiers for immune sequencing clone quantification. About the research overall: Replicates split RNA from 20,000 or 100,000 naive CD8 cells five ways, and the researchers sequenced four portions.

V shed 6 bases, J shed 10 bases, and the junction held 13 bases outside the gene matches. The length of the CDR3 is 15 residues. In germline, CDR1 is DFQATT, CDR2 SNEGSKA (reference sequence). Library preparation followed earlier protocols using designated TCR primers. Each CDR3 protein is one row after TCRdb ran MiXCR on the PCR reads. The sample shows around 470,000 distinct CDR3 sequences, about a quarter of them seen only once. The clonotype was recovered from a human donor in good health. Some libraries in this study had Jurkat cell RNA spiked in. The sample consisted of naive CD8+ T cells from blood, with Jurkat cell RNA spiked in. Sample subset: FACS-sorted CD8+CD4-CCR7+CD45RA+ naive T cells. The chain carries TRBV20-1 and TRBJ2-1, with 12 bases aligning to TRBD2. CDR3 nucleotide sequence: TGCAGTGCCCCACCCCCTAGCGGGGGGGCGGGGGAGCAGTTCTTC. It yields the protein CSAPPPSGGAGEQFF.